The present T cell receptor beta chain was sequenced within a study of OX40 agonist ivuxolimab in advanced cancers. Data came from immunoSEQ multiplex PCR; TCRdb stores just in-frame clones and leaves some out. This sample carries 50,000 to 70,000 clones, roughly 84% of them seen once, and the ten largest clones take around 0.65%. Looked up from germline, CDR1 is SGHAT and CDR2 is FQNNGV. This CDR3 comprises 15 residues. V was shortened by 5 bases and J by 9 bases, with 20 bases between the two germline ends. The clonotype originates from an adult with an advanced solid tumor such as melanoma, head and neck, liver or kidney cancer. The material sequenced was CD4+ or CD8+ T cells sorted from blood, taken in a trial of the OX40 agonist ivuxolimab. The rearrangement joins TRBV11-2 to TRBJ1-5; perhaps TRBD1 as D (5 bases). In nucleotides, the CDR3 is TGTGCCAGCAGCCCCGGCGGCGGGACGGGACGGCCCCAGCATTTT. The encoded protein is CASSPGGGTGRPQHF.